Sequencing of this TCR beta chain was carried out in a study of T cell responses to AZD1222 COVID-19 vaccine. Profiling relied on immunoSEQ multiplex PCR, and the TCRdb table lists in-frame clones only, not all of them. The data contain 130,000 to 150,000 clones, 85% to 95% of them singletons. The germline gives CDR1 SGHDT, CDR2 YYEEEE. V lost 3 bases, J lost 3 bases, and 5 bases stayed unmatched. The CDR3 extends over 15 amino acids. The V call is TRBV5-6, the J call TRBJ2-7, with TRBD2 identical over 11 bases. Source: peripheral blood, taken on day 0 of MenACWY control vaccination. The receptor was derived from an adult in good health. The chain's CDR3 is CASSYGLAGNYEQYF. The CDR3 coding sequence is TGTGCCAGCAGCTACGGACTAGCGGGCAACTACGAGCAGTACTTC.